The sequence of this TCR beta chain was determined in a study of shared clonotypes between healthy human individuals. Study context: Per donor, three plates held CD4 naive cells, three held CD4 memory, two held CD8 naive and one held CD8 memory. Findings and caveats of the study: Sampling was confined to blood; repertoires within tissues likely differ. Few donors limited the genetic and exposure-history diversity represented.

CD45RO negativity and positive selection for CCR7 defined naive CD8 cells, a population that excluded terminally differentiated effector memory CD45RA+ cells. Per the authors' pipeline: Junction-only sequences produced by ImmunoSEQ had no quality scores, so filtering differed. TCRdb's copy holds only in-frame clones and misses some; the assay was immunoSEQ multiplex PCR. The V and J calls and clone size were taken over from that table, and D and trimming were inferred from the DNA. Of some 2,100,000 clones detected, approximately 94% appear once; the ten largest clones hold roughly 1.7%. Per germline, CDR1 SGHDT and CDR2 YYEEEE. This CDR3 is 15 amino acids long. V was clipped by 4 bases and J by 3 bases, with 17 bases between them. A remark on this clone: Its antigen is still unknown.

The sequencing input was naive CD8+ T cells from PBMCs. The J gene is TRBJ2-7, the V gene TRBV5-6; either TRBD1 or TRBD2 may fit D (6 bases each). The receptor was derived from a man aged 18-30 years in good health. Some clones in this sample may be carry-over from other donors' samples. CDR3 loop: CASSGGGTPFYEQYF. The CDR3 nucleotides read TGTGCCAGCAGCGGAGGCGGGACACCCTTCTACGAGCAGTACTTC.